Following are 29 T cell receptor beta chains from one sample sequenced in a study of T cell repertoires in ileal Crohn's disease. The method was immunoSEQ multiplex PCR; TCRdb's version includes in-frame clones alone and lacks a portion of them. The repertoire includes around 14,000 clones, about 71% of them detected once, and around 6.4% sits in the top ten. The sequenced sample was ileal tissue. These receptors all stem from an adult with Crohn's disease.

The gene calls are TRBV10-3 and TRBJ1-3; TRBD1 agrees at 9 bases. Germline loops: CDR1 ENHRY, CDR2 SYGVKD. Germline trimming cut 5 bases from V and 1 base from J; bases unmatched to any gene: 15. CDR3 length equals 19 residues. The CDR3, as DNA: TGTGCCATCAGTCCAGGACCCGGGACAGGGTTACTATCTGGAAACACCATATATTTT. As protein: CAISPGPGTGLLSGNTIYF.

The V gene is TRBV10-2, the J gene TRBJ2-2, with a possible D match to TRBD1 (5 bases). This CDR3 has 14 amino acids. Trimming removed 4 bases from V and 3 bases from J, with 9 bases in between. Germline V gives CDR1 WSHSY, CDR2 SAAADI. The CDR3 sequence: CASSVQGDTGELFF. The CDR3 region has the DNA TGCGCCAGCAGTGTTCAGGGCGACACCGGGGAGCTGTTTTTT.

This clone was picked up a small number of times. The V gene is TRBV5-1, the J gene TRBJ1-4; D perhaps matches TRBD1 (5 bases). Germline V gives CDR1 SGHRS, CDR2 YFSETQ. V shed 2 bases and J shed 7 bases, with 9 bases lying between them. The CDR3 consists of 13 residues. CDR3 in DNA: TGCGCCAGCAGCTTCAGGGAGGGTGAAAAACTGTTTTTT. Amino acids: CASSFREGEKLFF.

This clone was counted only a few times. The rearrangement links TRBV2 to TRBJ2-7; perhaps TRBD1 as D (5 bases). Germline V gene lookup returns CDR1 SNHLY and CDR2 FYNNEI. The V end was cut by 6 bases, the J end by 2 bases, with 8 bases between. This CDR3 is 12 amino acids long. CDR3 coding DNA: TGTGCCAGCAGGGGGCCCCCCTACGAGCAGTACTTC. It yields the protein CASRGPPYEQYF.

This clone appeared a single time. J is TRBJ2-5 and V is TRBV19, with D maybe TRBD2 (7 bases). V was pared by 3 bases and J by 0 bases, with 14 bases between. The CDR3 covers 16 residues. Germline CDR1 LNHDA, CDR2 SQIVND (reference sequence). The CDR3 is CASSIWAGADQETQYF. Here the CDR3 DNA reads TGTGCCAGTAGTATTTGGGCGGGGGCCGACCAAGAGACCCAGTACTTC.

The genes are TRBV18 and TRBJ1-1, with no clear D. Germline CDR1 is KGHSH and CDR2 is LQKENI. V dropped 1 base and J dropped 3 bases, with 12 bases sitting between them. The CDR3 has 15 residues. Written as DNA, the CDR3 is TGTGCCAGCTCACCACGATCAAGGGCGGACACTGAAGCTTTCTTT. Translated: CASSPRSRADTEAFF.

This clone was picked up one time. This chain uses TRBV7-9 with TRBJ1-4, with D maybe TRBD1 (6 bases). Between the trimmed V and J ends, which lost 7 bases and 8 bases, there was a span of 20 bases. The length of the CDR3 is 15 residues. Germline V gives CDR1 SEHNR, CDR2 FQNEAQ (reference sequence). The CDR3 spells CASIPFVGGGEKLFF. The CDR3 coding sequence is TGTGCCAGCATCCCTTTTGTAGGGGGGGGCGAAAAACTGTTTTTT.

The chain combines TRBV29-1 with TRBJ2-7, with TRBD2 identical over 10 bases. The V segment lost 4 bases and the J segment 3 bases; nucleotides outside the gene matches: 6. The CDR3 is 14 amino acids. CDR1 and CDR2 from the germline V gene are SQVTM and ANQGSEA. This CDR3 reads CSVVYGLADYEQYF. DNA for the CDR3: TGCAGCGTTGTGTATGGACTAGCGGACTACGAGCAGTACTTC.

Regarding this clone: Other DNA sequences in the same sample also yield this CDR3. This chain connects TRBV2 to TRBJ2-3; 9 nucleotides line up with TRBD2. V was pared by 6 bases and J by 0 bases, with 7 bases of the junction left unmatched. The germline gives CDR1 SNHLY, CDR2 FYNNEI. CDR3 length equals 16 residues. CDR3 nucleotide sequence: TGTGCCAGCAGACCTTTCCTAGCGGGAAGCACAGATACGCAGTATTTT. This gives the protein CASRPFLAGSTDTQYF.

CDR3 bases: TGTGCCAGTGCAGGGACTAGCGGGGGCACAGATACGCAGTATTTT. Residues: CASAGTSGGTDTQYF. V is TRBV25-1 and J is TRBJ2-3; 13 bases agree with TRBD2. V was clipped by 9 bases and J by 1 base; unmatched bases: 4. The germline gives CDR1 MGHDK, CDR2 SYGVNS. The CDR3 is made up of 15 amino acids.

The V gene is TRBV9, the J gene TRBJ2-1, with 11 nucleotides matching TRBD2. Germline values: CDR1 SGDLS, CDR2 YYNGEE. Trimming cost V 4 bases and J 5 bases; bases outside gene matches: 8. This CDR3 region has 16 residues. The chain's CDR3 is CASSLGLADPHNEQFF. CDR3 bases: TGTGCCAGCAGCTTGGGACTAGCGGACCCCCACAATGAGCAGTTCTTC.

The V call is TRBV11-2, the J call TRBJ1-6; a possible D gene is TRBD1 (5 bases). V shed 4 bases and J shed 4 bases, with 8 bases lying between them. From germline, CDR1 is SGHAT and CDR2 FQNNGV. There are 14 residues in the CDR3. The CDR3 protein is CASSSDSYNSPLHF. CDR3 coding DNA: TGTGCCAGCAGCTCCGACAGTTATAATTCACCCCTCCACTTT.

CDR3 in amino acids: CASSQISDSVSTDTQYF. The CDR3 DNA sequence: TGTGCCAGCAGCCAAATTTCGGACTCGGTTAGCACAGATACGCAGTATTTT. This chain connects TRBV4-2 to TRBJ2-3; a weak D match, TRBD2 (5 bases). The CDR3 totals 17 residues. Germline V gene data show CDR1 as LGHNA and CDR2 as YNFKEQ. The V end was cut by 2 bases, the J end by 0 bases, with 15 bases between.

The V gene is TRBV30, the J gene TRBJ2-7; D not resolved. The CDR3 spans 12 residues. V was clipped by 6 bases and J by 3 bases, with 12 bases between them. Per the germline V gene, CDR1 is GTSNPN and CDR2 is SVGIG (reference sequence). The DNA of the CDR3 is TGTGCCTGCCTAGAGATGGACTACGAGCAGTACTTC. Protein: CACLEMDYEQYF.

The V and J genes are TRBV19 and TRBJ1-6, with D tentatively TRBD1 (5 bases). CDR1 and CDR2 from the germline V gene are LNHDA and SQIVND (reference sequence). The CDR3 totals 15 residues. The ends were cut back, 5 bases at V and 5 bases at J, with 13 bases in the middle. The CDR3 bases are TGTGCCAGTAGTGTGGGGACGGCGAATAATTCACCCCTCCACTTT. It encodes CASSVGTANNSPLHF.

The chain couples TRBV6-1 to TRBJ1-5, with D tentatively TRBD1 (5 bases). Trimming removed 2 bases at V and 2 bases at J, with 10 bases between. The CDR3 runs to 15 residues. CDR1 is MNHNS, CDR2 SASEGT, per germline. CDR3 bases: TGTGCCAGCAGTGAATTATGGGGCCGCAATCAGCCCCAGCATTTT. It codes for CASSELWGRNQPQHF.

This chain joins TRBV6-1 and TRBJ1-3; D uncertain. V gave up 7 bases and J gave up 0 bases, with 10 bases separating them. There are 14 residues in the CDR3. The germline CDR1 and CDR2 sequences are MNHNS and SASEGT. CDR3 residues: CASIPRSSGNTIYF. The CDR3 DNA is TGTGCCAGCATCCCGAGAAGCTCTGGAAACACCATATATTTT.

The genes are TRBV6-1 and TRBJ2-7; perhaps D is TRBD1 or TRBD2 (5 bases each). Trimming removed 0 bases from V and 2 bases from J, with 11 bases in between. Germline V gene sequence: CDR1 MNHNS, CDR2 SASEGT. The CDR3 runs to 15 residues. CDR3 sequence: CASSEARGAAYEQYF. The CDR3 DNA reads TGTGCCAGCAGTGAAGCTCGAGGGGCGGCCTACGAGCAGTACTTC.

V usage is TRBV7-2 and J usage is TRBJ1-2; unclear D gene. The length of the CDR3 is 13 residues. Germline CDR1 is SGHTA and CDR2 is FQGNSA. The V gene lost 4 bases and the J gene lost 2 bases, with 8 bases spanning the gap. CDR3 protein: CASSSGQNYGYTF. The CDR3 nucleotides read TGTGCCAGCAGCTCGGGCCAAAACTATGGCTACACCTTC.

The gene calls are TRBV7-2 and TRBJ2-7, with 10 bases fitting TRBD1. The CDR3 runs to 15 residues. CDR1 SGHTA and CDR2 FQGNSA come from the germline V gene. V trimming: 2 bases; J trimming: 3 bases; junction bases outside the gene matches: 4. CDR3 protein: CASSLKGDRGYEQYF. The CDR3 region has the DNA TGTGCCAGCAGCTTAAAGGGGGACAGGGGCTACGAGCAGTACTTC.

The chain links TRBV5-1 to TRBJ2-5; 14 positions agree with TRBD2. The CDR3 is made up of 15 amino acids. V gave up 4 bases and J gave up 6 bases; unmatched junction bases: 5. From germline, CDR1 is SGHRS and CDR2 YFSETQ. DNA for the CDR3: TGCGCCAGCAGCCCGACTAGCGGGGGGGCTCAGACCCAGTACTTC. It encodes CASSPTSGGAQTQYF.

This clone was recorded only once. The genes are TRBV5-6 and TRBJ2-7; 7 bases line up with TRBD1. Germline V gene data show CDR1 as SGHDT and CDR2 as YYEEEE. The CDR3 contains 15 residues. V trimming: 4 bases; J trimming: 1 base; junction bases outside the gene matches: 8. CDR3 nucleotide sequence: TGTGCCAGCAGCCAAGGACAGGTGAAGTCCTACGAGCAGTACTTC. This codes for CASSQGQVKSYEQYF.

The rearrangement links TRBV2 to TRBJ2-1; D not resolved. The CDR3 covers 11 residues. V lost 4 bases and J 10 bases, leaving 8 bases between the germline ends. Germline CDR1 reads SNHLY; CDR2 reads FYNNEI. The CDR3: CASSVDSEQFF. The DNA for the CDR3 is TGTGCCAGCAGTGTTGACTCCGAGCAGTTCTTC. The full variable domain, rest sourced from reference TRBV2 and TRBJ2-1, is EPEVTQTPSHQVTQMGQEVILRCVPISNHLYFYWYRQILGQKVEFLVSFYNNEISEKSEIFDDQFSVERPDGSNFTLKIRSTKLEDSAMYFCASSVDSEQFFGPGTRLTVL.

In this sample, this clone turned up a few times. The rearrangement links TRBV29-1 to TRBJ1-1; D may be TRBD1 (6 bases). V lost 4 bases to trimming and J lost 0 bases, with 12 bases between them. Germline V gene data show CDR1 as SQVTM and CDR2 as ANQGSEA. This CDR3 is 14 amino acids long. DNA for the CDR3: TGCAGCGTTGGTCAGGGGAACTTGAACACTGAAGCTTTCTTT. Its translation is CSVGQGNLNTEAFF. Based on the CDR3 plus reference TRBV29-1 and TRBJ1-1, the full variable domain is SAVISQKPSRDICQRGTSLTIQCQVDSQVTMMFWYRQQPGQSLTLIATANQGSEATYESGFVIDKFPISRPNLTFSTLTVSNMSPEDSSIYLCSVGQGNLNTEAFFGQGTRLTVV.

The chain combines TRBV6-1 with TRBJ2-4; D is undetermined. V lost 2 bases to trimming and J lost 8 bases, with 7 bases between them. Germline assignment: CDR1 MNHNS and CDR2 SASEGT. This CDR3 contains 12 residues. In DNA, the CDR3 is TGTGCCAGCAGTGAATTGGTTGACATTCAGTACTTC. As protein: CASSELVDIQYF.

This clone was seen only a few times. V usage is TRBV27 and J usage is TRBJ2-2; 8 positions match TRBD2. V lost 5 bases to trimming and J lost 7 bases; unmatched junction nucleotides: 9. In germline, CDR1 is MNHEY, CDR2 SMNVEV (reference sequence). The CDR3 runs 15 residues. This CDR3 reads CASSLRRGGFGELFF. CDR3 sequence (DNA): TGTGCCAGCAGTCTAAGACGGGGGGGCTTCGGGGAGCTGTTTTTT.

The chain recombines TRBV7-2 with TRBJ2-1, with TRBD2 as a possible D gene (5 bases). The CDR3 is 12 residues long. V lost 2 bases to trimming and J lost 9 bases, with 8 bases between them. Germline CDR1 reads SGHTA; CDR2 reads FQGNSA. CDR3 nucleotides: TGTGCCAGCAGCTTATCGGCGGGTGAGCAGTTCTTC. Translated, it gives CASSLSAGEQFF.

This chain connects TRBV11-3 to TRBJ2-3; D is perhaps TRBD1 (6 bases). The ends were cut back, 0 bases at V and 8 bases at J, with 9 bases in the middle. Germline lookup yields CDR1 SGHNT and CDR2 YENEEA. The CDR3 sequence is 13 residues long. The CDR3 protein is CASSLDQQGTQYF. CDR3 coding DNA: TGTGCCAGCAGCTTAGATCAACAGGGTACGCAGTATTTT.

The DNA of the CDR3 is TGCGCCAGCAGCTTCCAGGGGAGTGTCGGGGAGCTGTTTTTT. It codes for CASSFQGSVGELFF. The genes are TRBV5-1 and TRBJ2-2; the D gene is possibly TRBD1 (6 bases). The CDR3 totals 14 residues. V was shortened by 2 bases and J by 7 bases, with 12 bases between the two germline ends. Germline CDR1 and CDR2: SGHRS and YFSETQ.